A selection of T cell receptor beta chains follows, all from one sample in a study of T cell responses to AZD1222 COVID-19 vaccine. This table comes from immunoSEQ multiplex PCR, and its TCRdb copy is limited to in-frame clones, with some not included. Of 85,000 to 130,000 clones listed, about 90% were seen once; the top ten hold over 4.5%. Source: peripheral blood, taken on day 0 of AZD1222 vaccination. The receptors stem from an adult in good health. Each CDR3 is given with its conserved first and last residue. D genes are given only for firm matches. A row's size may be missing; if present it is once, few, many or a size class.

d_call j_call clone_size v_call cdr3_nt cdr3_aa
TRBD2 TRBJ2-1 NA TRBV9 TGTGCCAGCAGCGTAGCAGCGGGAGGGCCCGATGAGCAGTTCTTC CASSVAAGGPDEQFF
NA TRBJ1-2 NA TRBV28 TGTGCCAGCAGTTCGCCAGGTTCGAAGGACAACTATGGCTACACCTTC CASSSPGSKDNYGYTF
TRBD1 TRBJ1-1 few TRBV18 TGTGCCAGCTATTCACAGGGGGGCACTGAAGCTTTCTTT CASYSQGGTEAFF
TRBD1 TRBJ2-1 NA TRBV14 TGTGCCAGCAGAACGACAGGGACCGGCGGTGAGCAGTTCTTC CASRTTGTGGEQFF
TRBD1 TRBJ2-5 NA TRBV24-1 TGTGCCACCAGTGATTTTAGGCCCCGGGACAGGGGACTTAGGAGAGAGACCCAGTACTTC CATSDFRPRDRGLRRETQYF
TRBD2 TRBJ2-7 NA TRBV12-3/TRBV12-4 TGTGCCAGCAGCCATAGCGGGAGCTACGAGCAGTACTTC CASSHSGSYEQYF
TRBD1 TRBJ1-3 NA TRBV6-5 TGTGCCAGCAGAGGGAGGGACAGATCTGGAAACACCATATATTTT CASRGRDRSGNTIYF
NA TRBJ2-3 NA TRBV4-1 TGCGCCAGCAGCCAAGGTCAAGCTACTAGCACAGATACGCAGTATTTT CASSQGQATSTDTQYF
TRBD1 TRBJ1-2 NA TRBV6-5 TGTGCCAGCAGTTACTCCGGACAGGGGGGCTATGGCTACACCTTC CASSYSGQGGYGYTF
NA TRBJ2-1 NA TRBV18 TGTGCCAGCTCACCAGAGGACCTCCGGAGTGAGCAGTTCTTC CASSPEDLRSEQFF
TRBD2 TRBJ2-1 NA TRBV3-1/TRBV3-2 TGTGCCAGCACCGAGCTGGGTAGCGGGAAGAAGAGGGGTGAGCAGTTCTTC CASTELGSGKKRGEQFF
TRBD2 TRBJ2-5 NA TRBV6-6 TGTGCCAGCAGAGGGATAGCGGGAGGGCACCAAGAGACCCAGTACTTC CASRGIAGGHQETQYF
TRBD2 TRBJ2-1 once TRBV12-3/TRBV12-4 TGTGCCTACGCTAGCGGGACCCCCAATGAGCAGTTCTTC CAYASGTPNEQFF
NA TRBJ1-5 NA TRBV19 TGTGCCAGTAGTTCGAGTGGGGTATCCGGCAATCAGCCCCAGCATTTT CASSSSGVSGNQPQHF
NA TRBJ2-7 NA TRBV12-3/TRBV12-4 TGTGCCAGCAGTCTCGGCTACGAGCAGTACTTC CASSLGYEQYF